This section outlines one T cell receptor beta chain sequence together with its context. Antigen specificity is unknown. This record belongs to a study of cytomegalovirus exposure and HLA in healthy donors. Study information: The roughly 120 validation repertoires, a later analysis reported, used the same platform as the 666 first-cohort repertoires. General study points: In vitro data verified three CMV-associated chains as specific for CMV antigens. It was reported that the classifier diagnosed cytomegalovirus status with high specificity and sensitivity in both the original and validation cohorts.

Profiling relied on immunoSEQ multiplex PCR, and the TCRdb table lists in-frame clones only, not all of them. The sample has tens of thousands of clones, 84% seen once. With 8 bases clipped from V and 4 bases from J, the junction kept 6 bases outside the gene matches. CDR3 size: 12 residues. The germline CDR1 and CDR2 sequences are GTSNPN and SVGIG (reference sequence). The sequence was collected from a young woman in good health and CMV-seropositive. The sample comprised PBMCs. This chain links TRBV30 with TRBJ2-3, with 7 nucleotides matching TRBD1. The CDR3 sequence is CARNTGADTQYF. For the CDR3, the DNA is TGTGCCCGGAACACAGGGGCAGATACGCAGTATTTT. The full variable domain, its missing parts supplied by reference TRBV30 and TRBJ2-3, is SQTIHQWPATLVQPVGSPLSLECTVEGTSNPNLYWYRQAAGRGLQLLFYSVGIGQISSEVPQNLSASRPQDRQFILSSKKLLLSDSGFYLCARNTGADTQYFGPGTRLTVL.